This T cell receptor beta chain originates from a study of blood T cell repertoires in COVID-19. In the study overall: The United States, Italy and Spain supplied acute and convalescent COVID-19 samples.

In the original workflow: The authors estimated nucleated cell counts from reference gene primer amplification. Generated by immunoSEQ multiplex PCR, the TCRdb table keeps only in-frame clones and is missing some. D and trimming were read from the DNA, whereas the V and J calls and clone size are those reported in that table. The sample gives some 90,000 clones, about 89% of which show up once; 3% to 4.5% is in the top ten. The CDR3 has 13 residues. CDR1 is SNHLY, CDR2 FYNNEI, per germline. The V and J ends lost 3 bases and 2 bases respectively, with 7 bases between them. The chain has TRBV2 and TRBJ2-5; D might be TRBD1 (5 bases). The origin of this receptor is a woman between 45 and 60 years old in a cohort sampled during active COVID-19. The sample consisted of peripheral blood. CDR3 bases: TGTGCCAGCAGTGAGACAGCACAAGAGACCCAGTACTTC. Protein sequence: CASSETAQETQYF.